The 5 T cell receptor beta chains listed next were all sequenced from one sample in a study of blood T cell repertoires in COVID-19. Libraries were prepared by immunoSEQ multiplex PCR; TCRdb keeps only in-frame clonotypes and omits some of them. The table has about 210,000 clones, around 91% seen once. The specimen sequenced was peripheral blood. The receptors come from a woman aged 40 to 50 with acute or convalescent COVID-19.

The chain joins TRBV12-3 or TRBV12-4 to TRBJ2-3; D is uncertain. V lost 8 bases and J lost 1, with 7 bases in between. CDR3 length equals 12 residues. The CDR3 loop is CASAEGTDTQYF. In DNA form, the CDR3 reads TGTGCCAGCGCCGAGGGCACAGATACGCAGTATTTT.

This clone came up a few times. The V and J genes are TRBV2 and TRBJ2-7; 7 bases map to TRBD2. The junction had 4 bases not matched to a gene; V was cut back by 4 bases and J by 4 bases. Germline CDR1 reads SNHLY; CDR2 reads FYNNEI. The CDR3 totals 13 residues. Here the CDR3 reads CASSVGRGYEQYV. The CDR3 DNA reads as TGTGCCAGCAGTGTGGGGAGGGGTTACGAGCAGTACGTC.

The CDR3 region is CASSIKNSLNTEAFF. In DNA form, the CDR3 reads TGTGCCAGTAGTATAAAAAACAGTCTGAACACTGAAGCTTTCTTT. The V call is TRBV19, the J call TRBJ1-1, with unresolved D. The CDR3 spans 15 residues. Trimming pared 2 bases from V and 0 bases from J, leaving 10 bases between. Per germline, CDR1 LNHDA and CDR2 SQIVND (reference sequence). The full variable domain, with the rest looked up from reference TRBV19 and TRBJ1-1, is DGGITQSPKYLFRKEGQNVTLSCEQNLNHDAMYWYRQDPGQGLRLIYYSQIVNDFQKGDIAEGYSVSREKKESFPLTVTSAQKNPTAFYLCASSIKNSLNTEAFFGQGTRLTVV.

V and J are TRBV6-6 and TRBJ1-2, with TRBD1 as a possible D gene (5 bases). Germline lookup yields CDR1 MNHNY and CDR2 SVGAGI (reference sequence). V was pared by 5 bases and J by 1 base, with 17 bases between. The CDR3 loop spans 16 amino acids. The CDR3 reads CASSPLAGRINYGYTF. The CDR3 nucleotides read TGTGCCAGCAGTCCCCTAGCGGGACGTATTAACTATGGCTACACCTTC.

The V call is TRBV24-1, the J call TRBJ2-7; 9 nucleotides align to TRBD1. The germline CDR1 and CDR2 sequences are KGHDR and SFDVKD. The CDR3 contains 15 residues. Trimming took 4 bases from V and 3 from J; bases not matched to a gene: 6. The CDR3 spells CATSDRPGQGYEQYV. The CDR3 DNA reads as TGTGCCACCAGTGACCGCCCGGGACAGGGCTACGAGCAGTACGTC.